Listed here are 7 T cell receptor beta chains from one sample, sequenced in a study of cytomegalovirus exposure and HLA in healthy donors. The PCR used 60 Vbeta and 13 Jbeta primers. TCRdb's table, derived via immunoSEQ multiplex PCR, lists solely in-frame clones and lacks some. The sample shows 85,000 to 90,000 clones, about 72% of them seen only once. Sequenced sample: PBMCs. The origin of the receptors is a man aged 25-45 years in good health and CMV-seronegative.

This chain links TRBV6-1 with TRBJ1-5, with D possibly being TRBD1 (6 bases). Deletions cut 8 bases from V and 7 bases from J, with 15 bases between. The germline CDR1 and CDR2 sequences are MNHNS and SASEGT. This CDR3 has 13 residues. CDR3 in amino acids: CASVRGSGQPQHF. Written as DNA, the CDR3 is TGTGCCAGCGTCAGGGGATCGGGGCAGCCCCAGCATTTT.

This sequence joins TRBV11-2 and TRBJ1-3; TRBD1 might be the D (5 bases). Germline-derived CDR1 and CDR2 are SGHAT and FQNNGV. The length of the CDR3 is 16 residues. Trimming left V 1 base short and J 2 bases short, with 12 bases between. CDR3 region: CASSLVGPNAGNTIYF. CDR3 DNA sequence: TGTGCCAGCAGCTTAGTGGGGCCCAATGCTGGAAACACCATATATTTT.

This clone showed up just a few times. The chain couples TRBV7-9 to TRBJ2-3; D remains unclear. Germline CDR1 reads SEHNR; CDR2 reads FQNEAQ (reference sequence). CDR3 length: 12 amino acids. The ends were cut back, 4 bases at V and 7 bases at J, with 9 bases in the middle. The chain's CDR3 is CASSSDFYTQYF. The CDR3 coding sequence is TGTGCCAGCAGCTCAGACTTCTATACGCAGTATTTT.

Only a few counts were recorded for this clone. CDR3 nucleotides: TGTGCCAGCAGCTTAGGGCTGCAGGGGTCTGAAGCTTTCTTT. Translation gives CASSLGLQGSEAFF. The V and J genes are TRBV7-6 and TRBJ1-1; D might be TRBD1 (6 bases). V lost 1 base and J 6 bases, leaving 12 bases between the germline ends. The germline CDR1 and CDR2 sequences are SGHVS and FNYEAQ. The CDR3 length is 14 residues.

The rearrangement uses TRBV9 and TRBJ1-4; possibly TRBD1 for D (5 bases). Germline CDR1 reads SGDLS; CDR2 reads YYNGEE. This CDR3 has 15 amino acids. V was shortened by 3 bases and J by 8 bases, with 17 bases between the two germline ends. The CDR3 sequence is CASSGGSGWLEKLFF. The DNA for the CDR3 is TGTGCCAGCAGCGGGGGCTCGGGCTGGCTAGAAAAACTGTTTTTT.

The chain recombines TRBV5-1 with TRBJ2-3; D possibly corresponds to TRBD1 (5 bases). This CDR3 comprises 19 residues. Germline V gives CDR1 SGHRS, CDR2 YFSETQ. Trimming cost V 1 base and J 1 base, with 22 bases left between them. The DNA for the CDR3 is TGCGCCAGCAGCTTGCCACAGGATGCCTCTGGTTTCGGCACAGATACGCAGTATTTT. This sequence encodes CASSLPQDASGFGTDTQYF.

The count of this clone is one. The chain joins TRBV6-1 to TRBJ1-3; TRBD1 matches at 11 bases. V lost 0 bases, J lost 9 bases, and 7 bases stayed unmatched. The CDR3 contains 16 residues. Germline V lookup: CDR1 MNHNS, CDR2 SASEGT. CDR3 amino acids: CASSEAWDRGSLTIYF. The CDR3 region has the DNA TGTGCCAGCAGTGAAGCATGGGACAGGGGGAGCCTCACCATATATTTT.